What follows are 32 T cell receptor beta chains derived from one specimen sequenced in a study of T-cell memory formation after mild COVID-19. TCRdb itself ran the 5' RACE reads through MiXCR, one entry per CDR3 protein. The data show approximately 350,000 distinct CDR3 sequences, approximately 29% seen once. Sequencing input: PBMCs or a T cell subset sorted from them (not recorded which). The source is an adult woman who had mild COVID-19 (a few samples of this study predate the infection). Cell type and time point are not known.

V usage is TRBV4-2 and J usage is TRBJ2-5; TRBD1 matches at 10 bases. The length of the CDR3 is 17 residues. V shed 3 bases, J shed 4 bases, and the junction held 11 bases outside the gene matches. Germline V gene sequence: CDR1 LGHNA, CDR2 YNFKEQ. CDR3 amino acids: CASSQIRDRGRRETQYF. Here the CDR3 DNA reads TGTGCCAGCAGCCAGATCCGGGACAGGGGACGACGAGAGACCCAGTACTTC.

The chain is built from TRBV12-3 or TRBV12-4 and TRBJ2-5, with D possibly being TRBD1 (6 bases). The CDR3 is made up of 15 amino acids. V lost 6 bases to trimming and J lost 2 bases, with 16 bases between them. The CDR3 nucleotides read TGTGCCAGCAGACCCTATATGGGACAACAAGAGACCCAGTACTTC. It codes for CASRPYMGQQETQYF.

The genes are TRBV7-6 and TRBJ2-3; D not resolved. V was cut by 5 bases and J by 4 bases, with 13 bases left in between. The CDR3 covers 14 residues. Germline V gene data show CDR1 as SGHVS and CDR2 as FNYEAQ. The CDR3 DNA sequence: TGTGCCAGCAGCCCACGATCGAGGTCAGATACGCAGTATTTT. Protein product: CASSPRSRSDTQYF.

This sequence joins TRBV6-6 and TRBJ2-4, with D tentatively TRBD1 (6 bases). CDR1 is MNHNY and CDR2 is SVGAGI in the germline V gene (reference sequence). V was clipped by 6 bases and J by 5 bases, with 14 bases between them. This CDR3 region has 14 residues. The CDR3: CASSPNRAENIQYF. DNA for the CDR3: TGTGCCAGCAGCCCTAACAGGGCTGAAAACATTCAGTACTTC.

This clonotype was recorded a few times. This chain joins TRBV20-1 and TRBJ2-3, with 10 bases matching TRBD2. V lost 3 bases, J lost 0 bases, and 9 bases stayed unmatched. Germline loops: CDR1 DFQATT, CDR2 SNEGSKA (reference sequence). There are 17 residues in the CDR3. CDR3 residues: CSASSGTSVASTDTQYF. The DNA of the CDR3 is TGCAGTGCTAGCTCCGGGACTAGCGTTGCTAGCACAGATACGCAGTATTTT.

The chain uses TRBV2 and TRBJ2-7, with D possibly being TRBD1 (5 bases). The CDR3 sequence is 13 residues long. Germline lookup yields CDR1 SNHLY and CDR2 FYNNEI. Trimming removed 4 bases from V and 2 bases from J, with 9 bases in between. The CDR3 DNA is TGTGCCAGCAGTGGAGCAGGGCCCTACGAGCAGTACTTC. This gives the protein CASSGAGPYEQYF.

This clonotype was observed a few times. The CDR3 sequence: CASSPVYEQFF. In nucleotides, the CDR3 is TGTGCCAGCAGCCCAGTTTATGAGCAGTTCTTC. The J gene is TRBJ2-1, the V gene TRBV7-9; D gene uncertain. Trimming left V 5 bases short and J 8 bases short, with 7 bases between. Germline loops: CDR1 SEHNR, CDR2 FQNEAQ (reference sequence). CDR3 length: 11 amino acids.

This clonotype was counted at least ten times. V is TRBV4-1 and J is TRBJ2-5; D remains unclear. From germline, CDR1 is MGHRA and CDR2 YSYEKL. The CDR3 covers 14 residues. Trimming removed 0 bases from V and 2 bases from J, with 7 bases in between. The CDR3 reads CASSQDNKQETQYF. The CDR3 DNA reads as TGCGCCAGCAGCCAAGATAACAAGCAAGAGACCCAGTACTTC.

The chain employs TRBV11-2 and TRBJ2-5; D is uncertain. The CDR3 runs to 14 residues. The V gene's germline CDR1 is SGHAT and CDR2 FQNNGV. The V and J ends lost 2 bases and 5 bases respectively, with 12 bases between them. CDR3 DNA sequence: TGTGCCAGCAGCTTATTGGCAACAGCGGAGACCCAGTACTTC. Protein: CASSLLATAETQYF.

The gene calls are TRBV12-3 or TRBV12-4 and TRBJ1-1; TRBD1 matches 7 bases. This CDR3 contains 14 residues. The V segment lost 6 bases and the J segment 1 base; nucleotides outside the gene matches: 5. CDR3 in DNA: TGTGCCAGCAGGGGGACAGAATGGAACACTGAAGCTTTCTTT. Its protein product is CASRGTEWNTEAFF.

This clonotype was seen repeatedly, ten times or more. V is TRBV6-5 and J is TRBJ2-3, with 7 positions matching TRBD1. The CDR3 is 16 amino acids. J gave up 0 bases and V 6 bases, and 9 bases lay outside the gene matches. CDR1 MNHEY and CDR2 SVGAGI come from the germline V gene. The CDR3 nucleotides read TGTGCCAGCAGGACAGGGCTGATCACTAGCACAGATACGCAGTATTTT. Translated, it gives CASRTGLITSTDTQYF.

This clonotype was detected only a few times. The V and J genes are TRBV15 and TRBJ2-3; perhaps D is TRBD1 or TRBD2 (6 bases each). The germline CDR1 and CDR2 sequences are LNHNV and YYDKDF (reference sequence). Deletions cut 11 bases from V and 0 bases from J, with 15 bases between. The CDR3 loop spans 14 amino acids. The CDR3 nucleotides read TGTGCCCCCCCGAGGGGGGAGAGCACAGATACGCAGTATTTT. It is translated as CAPPRGESTDTQYF.

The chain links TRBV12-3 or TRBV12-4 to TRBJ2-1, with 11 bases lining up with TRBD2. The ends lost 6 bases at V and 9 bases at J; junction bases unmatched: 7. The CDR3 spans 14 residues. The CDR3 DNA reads TGTGCCAGCAGCTACACTGGACTAGCGGGTGAGCAGTTCTTC. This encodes CASSYTGLAGEQFF.

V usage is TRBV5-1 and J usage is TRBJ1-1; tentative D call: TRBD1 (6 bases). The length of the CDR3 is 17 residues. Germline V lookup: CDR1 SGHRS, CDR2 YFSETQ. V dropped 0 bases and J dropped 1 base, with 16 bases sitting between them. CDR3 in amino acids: CASSLVQGTSRNTEAFF. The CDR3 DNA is TGCGCCAGCAGCTTGGTCCAGGGGACATCGAGGAACACTGAAGCTTTCTTT.

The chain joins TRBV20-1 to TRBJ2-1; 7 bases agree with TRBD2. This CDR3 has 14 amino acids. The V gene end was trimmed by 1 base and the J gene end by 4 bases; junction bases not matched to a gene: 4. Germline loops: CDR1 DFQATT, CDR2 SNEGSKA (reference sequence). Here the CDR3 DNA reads TGCAGTGCTAGAGGGGCTAGCGGTTACAATGAGCAGTTCTTC. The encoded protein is CSARGASGYNEQFF.

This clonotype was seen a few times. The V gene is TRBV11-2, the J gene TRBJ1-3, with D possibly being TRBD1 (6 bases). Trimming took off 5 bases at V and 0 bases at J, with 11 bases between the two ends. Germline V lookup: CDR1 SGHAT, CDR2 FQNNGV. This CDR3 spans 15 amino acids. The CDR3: CASSALTGSGNTIYF. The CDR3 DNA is TGTGCCAGCAGCGCCTTGACAGGCTCTGGAAACACCATATATTTT.

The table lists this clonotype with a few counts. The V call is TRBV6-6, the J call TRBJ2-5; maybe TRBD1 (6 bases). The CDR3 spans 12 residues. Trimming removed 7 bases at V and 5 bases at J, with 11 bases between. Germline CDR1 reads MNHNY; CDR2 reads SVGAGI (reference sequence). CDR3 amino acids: CASTQRGETQYF. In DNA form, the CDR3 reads TGTGCCAGCACCCAGAGGGGGGAGACCCAGTACTTC.

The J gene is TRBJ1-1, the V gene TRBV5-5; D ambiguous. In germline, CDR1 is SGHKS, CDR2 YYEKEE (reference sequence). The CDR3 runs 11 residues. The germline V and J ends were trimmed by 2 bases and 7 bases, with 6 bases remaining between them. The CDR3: CASSFTGEAFF. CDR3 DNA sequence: TGTGCCAGCAGCTTTACGGGTGAAGCTTTCTTT.

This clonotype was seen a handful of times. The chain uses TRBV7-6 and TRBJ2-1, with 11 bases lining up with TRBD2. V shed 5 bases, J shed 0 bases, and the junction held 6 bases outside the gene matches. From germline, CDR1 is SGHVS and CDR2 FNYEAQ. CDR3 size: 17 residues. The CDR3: CASSPGLAATSYNEQFF. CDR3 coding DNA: TGTGCCAGCAGCCCGGGACTAGCGGCCACCTCCTACAATGAGCAGTTCTTC.

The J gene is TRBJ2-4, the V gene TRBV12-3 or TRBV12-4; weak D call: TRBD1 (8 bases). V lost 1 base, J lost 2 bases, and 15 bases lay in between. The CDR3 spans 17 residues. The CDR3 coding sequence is TGTGCCAGCAGTTTAGATAACAGGGGGGGAACCAAAAACATTCAGTACTTC. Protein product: CASSLDNRGGTKNIQYF.

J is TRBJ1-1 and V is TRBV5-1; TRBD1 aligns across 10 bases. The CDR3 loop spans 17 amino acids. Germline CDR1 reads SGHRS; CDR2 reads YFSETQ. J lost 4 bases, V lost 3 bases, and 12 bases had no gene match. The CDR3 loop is CASSYGQGDHLATEAFF. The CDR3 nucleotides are TGCGCCAGCAGCTACGGACAGGGGGACCACCTCGCCACTGAAGCTTTCTTT.

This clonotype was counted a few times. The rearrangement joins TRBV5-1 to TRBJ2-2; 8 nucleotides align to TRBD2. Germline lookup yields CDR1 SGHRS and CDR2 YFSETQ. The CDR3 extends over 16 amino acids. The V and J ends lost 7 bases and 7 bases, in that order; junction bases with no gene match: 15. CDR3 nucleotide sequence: TGCGCCAGCTCGCGCATCGGGACTAGAATGGTCGGGGAGCTGTTTTTT. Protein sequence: CASSRIGTRMVGELFF.

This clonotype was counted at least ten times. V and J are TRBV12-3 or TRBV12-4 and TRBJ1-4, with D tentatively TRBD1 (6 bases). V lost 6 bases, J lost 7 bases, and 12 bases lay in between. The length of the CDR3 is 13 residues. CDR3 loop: CASRGDNLEKLFF. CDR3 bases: TGTGCCAGCAGGGGGGACAACCTTGAAAAACTGTTTTTT.

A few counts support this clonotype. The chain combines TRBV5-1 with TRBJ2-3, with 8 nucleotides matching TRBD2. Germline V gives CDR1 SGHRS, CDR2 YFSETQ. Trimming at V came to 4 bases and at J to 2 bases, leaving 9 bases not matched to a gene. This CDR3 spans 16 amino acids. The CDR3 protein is CASSLSAGGLTDTQYF. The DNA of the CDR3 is TGCGCCAGCAGCCTGTCCGCGGGAGGCCTCACAGATACGCAGTATTTT.

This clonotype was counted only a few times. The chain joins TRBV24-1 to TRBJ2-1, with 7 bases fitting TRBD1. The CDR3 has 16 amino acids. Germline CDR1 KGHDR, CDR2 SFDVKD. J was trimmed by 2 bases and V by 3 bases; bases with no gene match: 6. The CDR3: CATSDPRQGPYNEQFF. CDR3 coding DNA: TGTGCCACCAGTGATCCCCGACAGGGCCCCTACAATGAGCAGTTCTTC.

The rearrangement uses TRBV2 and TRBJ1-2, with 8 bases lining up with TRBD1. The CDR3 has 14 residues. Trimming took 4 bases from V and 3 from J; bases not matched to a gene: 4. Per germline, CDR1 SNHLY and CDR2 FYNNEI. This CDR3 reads CASSAQGGDYGYTF. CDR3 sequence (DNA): TGTGCCAGCAGTGCACAGGGGGGTGACTATGGCTACACCTTC.

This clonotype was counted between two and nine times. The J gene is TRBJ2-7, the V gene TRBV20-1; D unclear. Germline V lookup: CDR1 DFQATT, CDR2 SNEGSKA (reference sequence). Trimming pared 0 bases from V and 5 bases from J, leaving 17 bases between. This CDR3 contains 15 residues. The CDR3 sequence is CSARDPLAPQDEQYF. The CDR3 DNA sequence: TGCAGTGCTAGAGATCCCTTAGCTCCTCAGGACGAGCAGTACTTC.

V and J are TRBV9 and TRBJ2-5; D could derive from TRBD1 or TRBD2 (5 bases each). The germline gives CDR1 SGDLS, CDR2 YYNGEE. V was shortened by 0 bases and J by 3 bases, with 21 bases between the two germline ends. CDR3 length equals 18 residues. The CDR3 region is CASSVGSWRPLGEETQYF. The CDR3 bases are TGTGCCAGCAGCGTAGGGAGCTGGAGGCCCTTAGGGGAAGAGACCCAGTACTTC.

The CDR3 protein is CASSRSGNEQFF. CDR3 in DNA: TGTGCCAGCAGCCGGAGCGGCAATGAGCAGTTCTTC. The chain recombines TRBV11-2 with TRBJ2-1; TRBD2 might be the D (5 bases). This CDR3 comprises 12 residues. With 5 bases removed from V and 6 bases from J, the gap between germline ends came to 8 bases. Germline V gives CDR1 SGHAT, CDR2 FQNNGV.

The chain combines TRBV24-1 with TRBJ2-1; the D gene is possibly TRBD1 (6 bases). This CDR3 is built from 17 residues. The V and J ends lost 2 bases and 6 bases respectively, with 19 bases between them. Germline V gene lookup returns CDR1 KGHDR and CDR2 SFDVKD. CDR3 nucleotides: TGTGCCACCAGTGATTCGCACGGGACACCCGGTCGCAATGAGCAGTTCTTC. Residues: CATSDSHGTPGRNEQFF.

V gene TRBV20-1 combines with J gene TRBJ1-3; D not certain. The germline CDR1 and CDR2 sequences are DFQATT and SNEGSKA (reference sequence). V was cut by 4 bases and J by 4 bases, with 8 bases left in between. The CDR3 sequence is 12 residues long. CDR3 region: CSANEQGNTIYF. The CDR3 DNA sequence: TGCAGTGCTAACGAACAGGGAAACACCATATATTTT.

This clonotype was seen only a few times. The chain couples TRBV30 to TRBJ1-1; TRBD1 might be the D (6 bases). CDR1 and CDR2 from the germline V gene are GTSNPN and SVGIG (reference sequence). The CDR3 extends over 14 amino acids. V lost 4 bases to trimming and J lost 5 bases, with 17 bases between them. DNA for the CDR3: TGTGCCTGGAAGTTCGGGGGCGCAGGGACTGAAGCTTTCTTT. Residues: CAWKFGGAGTEAFF.